The T cell receptor beta chain under discussion was sequenced for a study of blood T cells in healthy people across ages (dated by TCRdb to 2013 to 2016). Broadly, across the study: In model experiments, template switching captured about one uniquely barcoded TCR beta cDNA molecule for every two T cells. The study analyzed two additional independent replicas of 1 million unique cDNA reads from the same blood draw for two donors, one aged 18 to 29 and one aged 80 or older. Donors of different ages were randomly distributed across sequencing lanes to avoid experimental bias. The donors were divided into four age groups: young (average around 17 years), middle-aged (about 39), aged (approximately 62) and long-lived (nearly 85). Using deep sequencing normalized with unique cDNA molecular identifiers, the study measured how TCR beta repertoire diversity changes with age. Beyond this particular receptor, the publication reports: Total diversity estimates from one million sequenced T cells were considered lower bounds and underestimates. Observed TCR beta diversity per million T cells fell roughly linearly with age, and a significant reduction was already apparent by age around 40. Compared with the aged group, the long-lived group had more naive CD4+ T cells, fewer expanded clones and increased TCR diversity, suggesting age selection. Bulk unsorted PBMC profiling prevented conclusive comparison of naive and antigen-experienced compartments. The CMV infection status of donors was not known, potentially confounding age-related changes in expanded clonotypes. The percentage of naive T cells measured by flow cytometry correlated strongly with observed TCR beta diversity.

Libraries were constructed by 5' RACE. Sequencing took place on an Illumina HiSeq 2500. The second PCR ran for about 7 to 11 cycles and used a J-beta primer mix along with a sample-barcoded 5' primer. A unique molecular identifier was introduced onto each TCR beta cDNA molecule by a template-switch 5' adaptor carrying 12 random nucleotides. Each sample yielded at least 3 million CDR3-containing paired-end reads. First-strand cDNA was synthesized from all RNA with the Mint cDNA synthesis kit, primed by a TRBC-specific oligonucleotide. Following uracil-DNA glycosylase treatment, a first 18-cycle PCR with universal primers M1SS and BC2_uni_R was performed on all cDNA. As for the authors' bioinformatics: For normalization, 1 million high-quality reads, each with a distinct molecular identifier, were randomly selected from each sample. Instead of being binned into consensus sequences, reads that shared molecular identifiers were thrown out. MiTCR, set to a Q25 quality threshold and the strictest error-elimination algorithm, was used for CDR3 identification, clonotype clustering and error correction. A nonparametric unseen species model with Euler transformation was used to estimate lower-bound total TCR beta diversity. The raw public reads went through TCRdb reprocessing: fastp at Q25, MiXCR clone calling, in-frame beta chains kept. Rows with one shared CDR3 protein collapse into an entry with the most common genes and DNA. It is TCRdb's table, rather than the study itself, that gives the V and J calls and clone size. This sample lists roughly 1,500,000 distinct CDR3 sequences; about 31% were detected once. The ten largest account for roughly 10% of the sample.

Its CDR3 holds 17 amino acids, cysteine through phenylalanine. Kept here is only the CDR3 DNA, which spans 51 bases and is read in frame from base 1. From V the trimming removes 0 bases and from J it removes 5 bases, while the gene matches leave 9 bases of the junction unaccounted for. Per the germline V gene, SGHTA is the CDR1 and FQGTGA is the CDR2. To note about this clonotype: What this receptor recognizes is not known. Per-nucleotide qualities are absent, and no much larger clonotype sits a single base away.

Systemically healthy Caucasian individuals from Russia, 39 in total and aged roughly 6 to 95 years, were included as donors. About 9.6 milliliters of peripheral blood were collected from each donor into EDTA-treated Vacutainer tubes. Ficoll-Paque density-gradient centrifugation was used to isolate PBMCs, with at least 6.5 million per sample. Trizol reagent was used to extract total RNA from PBMCs, with at least 6 micrograms per sample. For every donor, flow cytometry on a PBMC aliquot measured the percentage of naive CD45RAhigh/CD27high T cells. This TCR came from a woman aged 25 to 39 in good health. The sequence is built from TRBV7-3 and TRBJ2-1, and TRBD1 aligns with 8 junction nucleotides. Sequencing was done on a sample of blood. In nucleotide form, the sequence is TGTGCCAGCAGCTTAACGCGAAGACAGGGGCTAAACAATGAGCAGTTCTTC. This is translated as CASSLTRRQGLNNEQFF.